These 23 T cell receptor beta chains were sequenced from one sample in a study of T cells in localized non-small cell lung cancer (dated by TCRdb to 2019 to 2021). Libraries were constructed by the immunoSEQ multiplex PCR assay. In TCRdb, the immuneACCESS table is reduced to in-frame sequences with V and J assigned. These tables do not hold every clone; where another copy was compared, an unresolved V gene accounts for under half, and the others remain unexplained. The sample profile shows about 75,000 clones; 80% of them were found once. More than 9% of the sample rests with the top ten. Here the sequenced sample was peripheral blood, taken before any cancer treatment. The receptors were gathered from a female donor older than 55 with stage I lung adenocarcinoma.

V gene TRBV9 combines with J gene TRBJ1-2; 11 bases map to TRBD1. V dropped 4 bases and J dropped 1; count of bases not matched to a gene: 6. Looked up from germline, CDR1 is SGDLS and CDR2 is YYNGEE. CDR3 length: 16 amino acids. The CDR3 DNA is TGTGCCAGCAGCAGGATGGGACAGGGGGATAACTATGGCTACACCTTC. Its translation is CASSRMGQGDNYGYTF.

The chain has TRBV28 and TRBJ2-5; TRBD1 is a possible D gene (6 bases). Trimming removed 7 bases from V and 3 bases from J, with 12 bases in between. CDR3 length: 13 amino acids. The germline V gene encodes CDR1 MDHEN and CDR2 SYDVKM. In DNA form, the CDR3 reads TGTGCCAGCATTTCCAGGACAGAAGAGACCCAGTACTTC. It is translated as CASISRTEETQYF. The full variable domain, in which reference TRBV28 and TRBJ2-5 provide the parts outside the CDR3, is DVKVTQSSRYLVKRTGEKVFLECVQDMDHENMFWYRQDPGLGLRLIYFSYDVKMKEKGDIPEGYSVSREKKERFSLILESASTNQTSMYLCASISRTEETQYFGPGTRLLVL.

The gene calls are TRBV15 and TRBJ1-5, with TRBD1 matching 7 bases. The CDR3 has 19 residues. Trimming cost V 3 bases and J 5 bases; bases outside gene matches: 19. Germline V lookup: CDR1 LNHNV, CDR2 YYDKDF (reference sequence). The chain's CDR3 is CATSSPVGRGQVTHQPQHF. The CDR3 nucleotides are TGTGCCACCAGCAGCCCCGTGGGGCGTGGACAGGTCACGCATCAGCCCCAGCATTTT.

The chain has TRBV19 and TRBJ2-1; 7 bases are a match to TRBD2. Germline lookup yields CDR1 LNHDA and CDR2 SQIVND (reference sequence). V was pared by 10 bases and J by 10 bases, with 10 bases of the junction left unmatched. This CDR3 comprises 12 residues. The CDR3 sequence is CAIRRPSGEQFF. For the CDR3, the DNA is TGTGCCATAAGAAGGCCTAGCGGCGAGCAGTTCTTC.

The chain employs TRBV7-3 and TRBJ2-7; 10 nucleotides align to TRBD2. With 5 bases clipped from V and 4 bases from J, the junction kept 8 bases outside the gene matches. Germline V lookup: CDR1 SGHTA, CDR2 FQGTGA. This CDR3 has 15 residues. CDR3 protein: CASSEISSGGYEQYF. CDR3 sequence (DNA): TGTGCCAGCAGCGAAATTAGTAGCGGGGGGTACGAGCAGTACTTC.

The chain has TRBV5-1 and TRBJ2-2; possibly TRBD1 for D (6 bases). Germline-derived CDR1 and CDR2 are SGHRS and YFSETQ. Trimming cost V 7 bases and J 2 bases, with 15 bases left between them. This CDR3 spans 15 amino acids. The CDR3 loop is CASEVGQLNTGELFF. As DNA, the CDR3 is TGCGCCAGCGAAGTTGGACAGCTTAACACCGGGGAGCTGTTTTTT. The full variable domain, in which reference TRBV5-1 and TRBJ2-2 provide the parts outside the CDR3, is KAGVTQTPRYLIKTRGQQVTLSCSPISGHRSVSWYQQTPGQGLQFLFEYFSETQRNKGNFPGRFSGRQFSNSRSEMNVSTLELGDSALYLCASEVGQLNTGELFFGEGSRLTVL.

CDR3 region: CASSGLDLYQETQYF. As DNA, the CDR3 is TGTGCCAGCAGTGGACTGGACCTGTACCAAGAGACCCAGTACTTC. This chain uses TRBV2 with TRBJ2-5; D is undetermined. The CDR3 runs to 15 residues. Trimming shortened V by 4 bases and J by 0 bases, and 12 bases separated the two germline ends. The germline V gene encodes CDR1 SNHLY and CDR2 FYNNEI.

The rearrangement links TRBV5-1 to TRBJ1-2, with 8 bases fitting TRBD1. Trimming removed 0 bases from V and 7 bases from J; junction bases left unmatched: 5. CDR3 length equals 14 residues. CDR1 and CDR2 from the germline V gene are SGHRS and YFSETQ. The chain's CDR3 is CASSLVAGGGGYTF. CDR3 in DNA: TGCGCCAGCAGCTTGGTCGCAGGGGGCGGTGGCTACACCTTC. Based on the CDR3 plus reference TRBV5-1 and TRBJ1-2, the full variable domain is KAGVTQTPRYLIKTRGQQVTLSCSPISGHRSVSWYQQTPGQGLQFLFEYFSETQRNKGNFPGRFSGRQFSNSRSEMNVSTLELGDSALYLCASSLVAGGGGYTFGSGTRLTVV.

The chain recombines TRBV2 with TRBJ2-1; 9 bases are a match to TRBD2. Germline V gives CDR1 SNHLY, CDR2 FYNNEI. The CDR3 is made up of 16 amino acids. After removal of 4 bases from V and 2 bases from J, the junction contained 6 bases not matched to a gene. CDR3 bases: TGTGCCAGCAGTGTAGAGCGGGAGGTCCCCTACAATGAGCAGTTCTTC. The encoded protein is CASSVEREVPYNEQFF.

The rearrangement uses TRBV5-1 and TRBJ2-1; 7 bases map to TRBD2. Germline V CDR1 and CDR2: SGHRS, YFSETQ. The CDR3 sequence is 14 residues long. The junction had 5 bases not matched to a gene; V was cut back by 6 bases and J by 2 bases. CDR3 amino acids: CASTWRGTYNEQFF. In nucleotides, the CDR3 is TGCGCCAGCACCTGGCGGGGGACCTACAATGAGCAGTTCTTC.

The chain is built from TRBV30 and TRBJ1-5; the D gene is possibly TRBD1 (5 bases). The V and J ends lost 2 bases and 6 bases respectively, with 11 bases between them. CDR1 is GTSNPN and CDR2 is SVGIG in the germline V gene (reference sequence). This CDR3 is 13 amino acids long. Here the CDR3 reads CAWSQGSVQPQHF. The CDR3 nucleotides read TGTGCCTGGAGTCAGGGAAGTGTTCAGCCCCAGCATTTT.

The chain couples TRBV5-5 to TRBJ2-4, with a possible D match to TRBD1 (6 bases). CDR1 is SGHKS, CDR2 YYEKEE, per germline (reference sequence). V gave up 8 bases and J gave up 0 bases, with 15 bases separating them. CDR3 length: 15 amino acids. This chain's CDR3 is CASEQGTGAKNIQYF. The CDR3 nucleotides read TGTGCCAGTGAACAGGGAACGGGAGCCAAAAACATTCAGTACTTC.

The V gene is TRBV6-1, the J gene TRBJ1-5, with D unresolved. The CDR3 covers 13 residues. V lost 4 bases and J 4 bases, leaving 8 bases between the germline ends. Per the germline V gene, CDR1 is MNHNS and CDR2 is SASEGT. CDR3 DNA: TGTGCCAGCAGTGCTCGAGGGAATCAGCCCCAGCATTTT. Amino acids: CASSARGNQPQHF.

The J gene is TRBJ2-7, the V gene TRBV11-1; D not resolved. CDR3 size: 14 residues. Germline V gene data show CDR1 as SGHAT and CDR2 as FQDESV (reference sequence). Trimming removed 5 bases from V and 3 bases from J, with 14 bases in between. CDR3 coding DNA: TGTGCCAGCAGCCTCCGCAGGTTCGGCTACGAGCAGTACTTC. It codes for CASSLRRFGYEQYF.

The chain employs TRBV7-8 and TRBJ1-5; D remains unclear. The CDR3 covers 15 residues. The V gene lost 2 bases and the J gene lost 5 bases, with 13 bases spanning the gap. Looked up from germline, CDR1 is SGHVS and CDR2 is FQNEAQ. CDR3 residues: CASSLSWAPDQPQHF. CDR3 coding DNA: TGTGCCAGCAGCTTATCGTGGGCTCCAGATCAGCCCCAGCATTTT.

CDR3: CASSLGTKRNEKLFF. The CDR3 nucleotides read TGTGCCAGCAGCTTAGGGACAAAGCGTAATGAAAAACTGTTTTTT. This sequence joins TRBV13 and TRBJ1-4; D is ambiguous. CDR1 is PRHDT, CDR2 FYEKMQ, per germline (reference sequence). CDR3 size: 15 residues. Trimming stripped 0 bases from V and 4 bases from J, with 9 bases between.

The CDR3 sequence: CASSIRLAGAYNEQFF. The CDR3 region has the DNA TGTGCCAGTAGTATCAGACTAGCGGGGGCCTACAATGAGCAGTTCTTC. The rearrangement joins TRBV19 to TRBJ2-1; 12 bases are shared with TRBD2. Germline V gene data show CDR1 as LNHDA and CDR2 as SQIVND (reference sequence). Germline trimming cut 3 bases from V and 2 bases from J; bases unmatched to any gene: 2. This CDR3 is built from 16 residues.

V usage is TRBV29-1 and J usage is TRBJ2-1, with TRBD1 matching over 7 bases. The V segment lost 6 bases and the J segment 7 bases; nucleotides outside the gene matches: 18. The CDR3 spans 16 residues. CDR1 is SQVTM, CDR2 ANQGSEA, per germline. The CDR3 here is CSVPRERGPSANEQFF. CDR3 nucleotides: TGCAGCGTCCCGCGAGAGAGGGGGCCTTCGGCTAATGAGCAGTTCTTC.

V gene TRBV9 combines with J gene TRBJ2-3; the match to TRBD2 covers 12 bases. The V gene end was trimmed by 2 bases and the J gene end by 6 bases; junction bases not matched to a gene: 4. The CDR3 extends over 15 amino acids. Per germline, CDR1 SGDLS and CDR2 YYNGEE. The DNA of the CDR3 is TGTGCCAGCAGCGTTTTGACTAGCGGGGGTGATACGCAGTATTTT. It translates to CASSVLTSGGDTQYF.

The chain carries TRBV4-3 and TRBJ1-2; tentative D call: TRBD1 (6 bases). The V end lost 0 bases, the J end lost 4 bases, and 9 bases lay between the germline ends. Germline V CDR1 and CDR2: LGHNA, YSLEER. The CDR3 has 14 residues. CDR3 DNA sequence: TGCGCCAGCAGCCAAGACGCCAGGGGCTATGGCTACACCTTC. This gives the protein CASSQDARGYGYTF.

This chain joins TRBV5-1 and TRBJ2-3; D is possibly TRBD1 (5 bases). This CDR3 has 15 residues. The V and J ends lost 4 bases and 2 bases respectively, with 14 bases between them. Per the germline V gene, CDR1 is SGHRS and CDR2 is YFSETQ. The CDR3 protein is CASSVPDGHTDTQYF. As DNA, the CDR3 is TGCGCCAGCAGCGTCCCGGACGGACACACAGATACGCAGTATTTT.

This chain joins TRBV5-4 and TRBJ1-4; D might be TRBD1 (5 bases). V lost 4 bases and J 2 bases, leaving 9 bases between the germline ends. Germline assignment: CDR1 SGHNT and CDR2 YYREEE (reference sequence). This CDR3 comprises 14 residues. The CDR3 sequence: CASSPGGTNEKLFF. DNA for the CDR3: TGTGCCAGCAGCCCGGGGGGGACTAATGAAAAACTGTTTTTT. Looking up the rest from reference TRBV5-4 and TRBJ1-4 gives the full variable domain: ETGVTQSPTHLIKTRGQQVTLRCSSQSGHNTVSWYQQALGQGPQFIFQYYREEENGRGNFPPRFSGLQFPNYSSELNVNALELDDSALYLCASSPGGTNEKLFFGSGTQLSVL.

This chain uses TRBV30 with TRBJ2-1; D gene uncertain. The V and J ends lost 2 bases and 4 bases respectively, with 12 bases between them. Germline V lookup: CDR1 GTSNPN, CDR2 SVGIG (reference sequence). CDR3 size: 14 residues. The CDR3 bases are TGTGCCTGGAGTAGGTACCCCGGGTACAATGAGCAGTTCTTC. Encoded protein: CAWSRYPGYNEQFF.